This T cell receptor (beta chain) was sequenced for a study of response to subunit inactivated influenza vaccine. TCRdb independently ran MiXCR on the RT-PCR reads; one entry per CDR3 protein. The table has more than 450,000 distinct CDR3 sequences, around 11% seen once. This clonotype has a handful of counts. These data were also filed under a second study, of T cells expressing NK-cell markers. This second study says: UMI-tagged 5'RACE template switching yielded the TCR beta cDNA.

The sample in question was PBMCs from blood, obtained on the day of vaccination. The TCR originated in a middle-aged man who received an inactivated influenza vaccine.

The CDR3 sequence is CASRPAFTPSSYEQYF. The CDR3 region has the DNA TGTGCCAGCAGACCAGCGTTCACCCCAAGCTCCTACGAGCAGTACTTC. The V gene is TRBV12-3 or TRBV12-4, the J gene TRBJ2-7; D not certain. The CDR3 has 16 residues. Trimming took off 6 bases at V and 0 bases at J, with 18 bases between the two ends.